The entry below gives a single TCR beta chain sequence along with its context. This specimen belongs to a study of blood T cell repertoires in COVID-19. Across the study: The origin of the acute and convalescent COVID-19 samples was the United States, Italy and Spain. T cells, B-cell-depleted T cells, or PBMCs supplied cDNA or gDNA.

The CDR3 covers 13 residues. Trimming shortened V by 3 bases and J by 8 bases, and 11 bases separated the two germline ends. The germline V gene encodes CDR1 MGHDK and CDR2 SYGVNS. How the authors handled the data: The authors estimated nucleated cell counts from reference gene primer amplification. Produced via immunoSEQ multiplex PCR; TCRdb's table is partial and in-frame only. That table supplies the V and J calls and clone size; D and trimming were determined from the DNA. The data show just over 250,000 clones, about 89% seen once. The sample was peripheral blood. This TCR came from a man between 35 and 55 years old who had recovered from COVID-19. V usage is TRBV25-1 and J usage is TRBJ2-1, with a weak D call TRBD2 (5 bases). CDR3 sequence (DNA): TGTGCCAGCAGTGACGACTATAACTATGAGCAGTTCTTC. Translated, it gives CASSDDYNYEQFF.